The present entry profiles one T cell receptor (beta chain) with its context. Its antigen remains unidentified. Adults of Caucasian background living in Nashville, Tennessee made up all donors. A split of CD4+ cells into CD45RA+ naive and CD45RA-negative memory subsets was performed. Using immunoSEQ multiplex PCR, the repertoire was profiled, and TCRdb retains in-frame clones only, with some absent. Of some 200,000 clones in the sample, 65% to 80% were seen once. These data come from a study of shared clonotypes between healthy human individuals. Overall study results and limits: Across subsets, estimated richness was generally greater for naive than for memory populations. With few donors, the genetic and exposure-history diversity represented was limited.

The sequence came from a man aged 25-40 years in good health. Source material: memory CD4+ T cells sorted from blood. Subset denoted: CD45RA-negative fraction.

CDR3 in DNA: TGTGCCAGCAGCTTAGAGTGGCGGACTAGCGGGAGTCGGCCAGATACGCAGTATTTT. It encodes CASSLEWRTSGSRPDTQYF. The chain employs TRBV7-2 and TRBJ2-3; 13 bases are shared with TRBD2. Trimming took 1 base from V and 4 from J; bases not matched to a gene: 11. Germline-derived CDR1 and CDR2 are SGHTA and FQGNSA. The CDR3 spans 19 residues.